What follows are 30 T cell receptor beta chains derived from one specimen sequenced in a study of CD8 T cells in Susac syndrome. RNA totalling roughly 0.45 to 1 ug underwent reverse transcription with random hexamers. Each CDR3 protein gets one entry after TCRdb re-called the immunoSEQ multiplex PCR reads with MiXCR. The table lists about 120,000 distinct CDR3 sequences, about 94% of them singletons, with about 0.28% in the top ten. The material sequenced was CD8+ T cells from PBMCs. The receptors shown here come from a human donor with Susac syndrome.

The chain has TRBV29-1 and TRBJ2-1; 14 bases are shared with TRBD2. The CDR3 loop spans 17 amino acids. Germline V CDR1 and CDR2: SQVTM, ANQGSEA. The J segment lost 0 bases and the V segment lost 3 bases, leaving 4 bases of the junction unmatched. The CDR3 DNA sequence: TGCAGCGTTGACGGGACTAGCGGGGGCAACTCCTACAATGAGCAGTTCTTC. Its translation: CSVDGTSGGNSYNEQFF.

CDR3 region: CASSPEVGYNEKLFF. The CDR3 DNA reads as TGTGCCAGCAGCCCGGAGGTTGGGTACAATGAAAAACTGTTTTTT. This sequence joins TRBV3-1 and TRBJ1-4; D gene uncertain. V lost 4 bases to trimming and J lost 5 bases, with 14 bases between them. Germline V gene lookup returns CDR1 LGHDT and CDR2 YNNKEL (reference sequence). This CDR3 is built from 15 residues.

The rearrangement uses TRBV13 and TRBJ2-7; 9 bases map to TRBD1. The trim removed 5 bases at V and 2 bases at J, leaving 4 bases unmatched. The CDR3 covers 14 residues. CDR1 PRHDT and CDR2 FYEKMQ come from the germline V gene (reference sequence). In DNA form, the CDR3 reads TGTGCCAGCAGCCAACAGGGGGCTCCCTACGAGCAGTACTTC. Translated: CASSQQGAPYEQYF. The whole variable domain, filled in from reference TRBV13 and TRBJ2-7, reads AAGVIQSPRHLIKEKRETATLKCYPIPRHDTVYWYQQGPGQDPQFLISFYEKMQSDKGSIPDRFSAQQFSDYHSELNMSSLELGDSALYFCASSQQGAPYEQYFGPGTRLTVT.

This clonotype was counted a single time. The chain recombines TRBV5-1 with TRBJ2-7; TRBD1 or TRBD2 may be the D gene (5 bases each). Trimming took 4 bases from V and 3 from J, leaving 14 bases between them. The CDR3 runs 14 residues. Germline V gene lookup returns CDR1 SGHRS and CDR2 YFSETQ. The CDR3 DNA follows: TGCGCCAGCAGCAGCCGGGACCAACTCTACGAGCAGTACTTC. It encodes CASSSRDQLYEQYF.

The genes are TRBV29-1 and TRBJ1-4; 9 bases agree with TRBD1. The CDR3 totals 13 residues. The V gene end was trimmed by 3 bases and the J gene end by 8 bases; junction bases not matched to a gene: 4. The germline gives CDR1 SQVTM, CDR2 ANQGSEA. CDR3 sequence reads: CSVERTGDEKLFF. The CDR3 nucleotides are TGCAGCGTTGAGAGGACAGGGGACGAAAAACTGTTTTTT.

The chain joins TRBV29-1 to TRBJ1-1; D call uncertain. This CDR3 spans 11 amino acids. Trimming removed 5 bases from V and 7 bases from J, with 11 bases in between. CDR1 is SQVTM and CDR2 is ANQGSEA in the germline V gene. DNA of the CDR3: TGCAGCGTTCCCCCAGCGGATGAAGCTTTCTTT. This encodes CSVPPADEAFF.

The chain combines TRBV15 with TRBJ1-5; D not resolved. The CDR3 is made up of 15 amino acids. V lost 1 base and J 2 bases, leaving 9 bases between the germline ends. Germline V lookup: CDR1 LNHNV, CDR2 YYDKDF (reference sequence). The CDR3 region is CATSRVGIGNQPQHF. CDR3 bases: TGTGCCACCAGCAGAGTTGGGATCGGCAATCAGCCCCAGCATTTT.

V usage is TRBV7-9 and J usage is TRBJ2-6; D is unclear. V was clipped by 5 bases and J by 4 bases, with 15 bases between them. The CDR3 has 16 residues. Per the germline V gene, CDR1 is SEHNR and CDR2 is FQNEAQ (reference sequence). CDR3 sequence (DNA): TGTGCCAGCAGCCCCGACCACCAAGGCGGGGCCAACGTCCTGACTTTC. This sequence encodes CASSPDHQGGANVLTF.

CDR3 in DNA: TGTGCCAGCAAGGGGCCGAGCTCCTACAATGAGCAGTTCTTC. Translating it yields CASKGPSSYNEQFF. The chain is built from TRBV6-2 or TRBV6-3 and TRBJ2-1; D is possibly TRBD1 (5 bases). Germline V gives CDR1 MNHEY, CDR2 SVGEGT. V was clipped by 7 bases and J by 0 bases, with 10 bases between them. CDR3 length equals 14 residues.

The rearrangement joins TRBV18 to TRBJ2-7; 8 bases line up with TRBD1. Trimming took 6 bases from V and 2 from J; bases not matched to a gene: 12. The CDR3 loop spans 16 amino acids. Germline values: CDR1 KGHSH, CDR2 LQKENI. In DNA, the CDR3 is TGTGCCAGCTCTGTCCCGACAGGGGCCGACCCCTACGAGCAGTACTTC. Amino acids: CASSVPTGADPYEQYF.

The J gene is TRBJ2-7, the V gene TRBV7-4, with D tentatively TRBD1 or TRBD2 (5 bases each). V gave up 7 bases and J gave up 3 bases, with 16 bases separating them. This CDR3 is built from 14 residues. Germline values: CDR1 SGHVT, CDR2 SQSDAQ. As DNA, the CDR3 is TGTGCCAGCACCCAAAGCGATGGGGGCTACGAGCAGTACTTC. Translation: CASTQSDGGYEQYF.

The chain employs TRBV20-1 and TRBJ2-7; 10 bases match TRBD1. There are 13 residues in the CDR3. Trimming removed 5 bases from V and 5 bases from J; junction bases left unmatched: 6. Germline CDR1 is DFQATT and CDR2 is SNEGSKA (reference sequence). As DNA, the CDR3 is TGCAGTGCTCCTCAGACAGGGGGCCACGAGCAGTACTTC. Translation: CSAPQTGGHEQYF.

The chain employs TRBV4-3 and TRBJ2-2; D is possibly TRBD1 (6 bases). The CDR3 is 15 residues long. Germline V CDR1 and CDR2: LGHNA, YSLEER. Trimming left V 2 bases short and J 4 bases short, with 11 bases between. In DNA form, the CDR3 reads TGCGCCAGCAGCCAACGCCAGGGGAGCACCGGGGAGCTGTTTTTT. Its translation is CASSQRQGSTGELFF.

This chain links TRBV9 with TRBJ1-5, with unresolved D. This CDR3 has 13 residues. Germline assignment: CDR1 SGDLS and CDR2 YYNGEE. V lost 2 bases to trimming and J lost 4 bases, with 7 bases between them. The CDR3 DNA is TGTGCCAGCAGCGTTGTCCCTAATCAGCCCCAGCATTTT. It codes for CASSVVPNQPQHF.

V usage is TRBV11-2 and J usage is TRBJ2-1; 7 bases map to TRBD2. The CDR3 extends over 13 amino acids. V shed 5 bases and J 8 bases; nucleotides not matched to a gene: 6. Germline V gives CDR1 SGHAT, CDR2 FQNNGV. CDR3 in amino acids: CASSGGAGDEQFF. DNA of the CDR3: TGTGCCAGCAGCGGAGGGGCGGGGGATGAGCAGTTCTTC.

The genes are TRBV5-1 and TRBJ2-7, with no clear D. Trimming pared 1 base from V and 0 bases from J, leaving 11 bases between. Germline V lookup: CDR1 SGHRS, CDR2 YFSETQ. The CDR3 extends over 15 amino acids. CDR3 amino acids: CASSLIIGRSYEQYF. CDR3 coding DNA: TGCGCCAGCAGCTTGATTATAGGGCGCTCCTACGAGCAGTACTTC.

This sequence joins TRBV29-1 and TRBJ1-1; tentatively, D is TRBD1 (6 bases). Germline CDR1 and CDR2: SQVTM and ANQGSEA. V was clipped by 2 bases and J by 7 bases, with 17 bases between them. CDR3 length: 14 amino acids. CDR3 sequence reads: CSVEYDTGPVEAFF. CDR3 nucleotides: TGCAGCGTTGAATATGACACAGGGCCTGTTGAAGCTTTCTTT.

This rearrangement joins TRBV29-1 to TRBJ2-1, with D possibly TRBD1 on 5 matching bases. The CDR3 extends over 13 amino acids. V lost 6 bases to trimming and J lost 7 bases, with 16 bases between them. Germline loops: CDR1 SQVTM, CDR2 ANQGSEA. CDR3 bases: TGCAGCGTCCACCAGGGTTTGAGGAATGAGCAGTTCTTC. Its protein is CSVHQGLRNEQFF.

V and J are TRBV5-1 and TRBJ2-1; tentative D call: TRBD2 (7 bases). V was trimmed by 4 bases and J by 6 bases, leaving 17 bases between them. CDR1 is SGHRS, CDR2 YFSETQ, per germline. The CDR3 contains 15 residues. This CDR3 is CASSPGGGGGNEQFF. The CDR3 bases are TGCGCCAGCAGCCCCGGCGGAGGGGGGGGCAATGAGCAGTTCTTC.

The rearrangement uses TRBV27 and TRBJ2-7; D gene unclear. V shed 10 bases and J shed 2 bases, with 15 bases lying between them. The germline V gene encodes CDR1 MNHEY and CDR2 SMNVEV (reference sequence). The CDR3 has 13 residues. The chain's CDR3 is CATAVEQTYEQYF. CDR3 sequence (DNA): TGTGCCACCGCCGTTGAACAGACCTACGAGCAGTACTTC.

The chain combines TRBV6-5 with TRBJ2-5, with no clear D. The germline V gene has CDR1 MNHEY and CDR2 SVGAGI. This CDR3 contains 14 residues. Trimming shortened V by 6 bases and J by 2 bases, and 13 bases separated the two germline ends. The CDR3 spells CASRFDPSQETQYF. DNA of the CDR3: TGTGCCAGCAGATTTGACCCCTCGCAAGAGACCCAGTACTTC.

The genes are TRBV13 and TRBJ2-3; possibly TRBD1 or TRBD2 for D (6 bases each). Germline V gene lookup returns CDR1 PRHDT and CDR2 FYEKMQ (reference sequence). V dropped 5 bases and J dropped 2 bases, with 17 bases sitting between them. This CDR3 spans 16 amino acids. The CDR3 DNA reads TGTGCCAGCAGCCAGGGGCCGGGGGTCTACACAGATACGCAGTATTTT. Translating gives CASSQGPGVYTDTQYF.

The rearrangement uses TRBV9 and TRBJ2-3; the match to TRBD1 covers 10 bases. This CDR3 is built from 15 residues. From germline, CDR1 is SGDLS and CDR2 YYNGEE. V trimming: 4 bases; J trimming: 4 bases; junction bases outside the gene matches: 6. CDR3 DNA sequence: TGTGCCAGCAGCTTCGACAGGGGGCTCTCAGATACGCAGTATTTT. Translated: CASSFDRGLSDTQYF.

The CDR3 spells CASSAEGRNTEAFF. DNA for the CDR3: TGTGCCAGCAGCGCCGAGGGCCGGAACACTGAAGCTTTCTTT. V usage is TRBV9 and J usage is TRBJ1-1; D remains ambiguous. Germline CDR1 and CDR2: SGDLS and YYNGEE. V lost 3 bases to trimming and J lost 1 base, with 10 bases between them. The CDR3 runs 14 residues. Using reference TRBV9 and TRBJ1-1 for the parts outside the CDR3, the full variable domain is DSGVTQTPKHLITATGQRVTLRCSPRSGDLSVYWYQQSLDQGLQFLIQYYNGEERAKGNILERFSAQQFPDLHSELNLSSLELGDSALYFCASSAEGRNTEAFFGQGTRLTVV.

V usage is TRBV5-5 and J usage is TRBJ1-1; D remains unclear. Germline loops: CDR1 SGHKS, CDR2 YYEKEE (reference sequence). The CDR3 spans 13 residues. Deletions cut 1 base from V and 11 bases from J, with 15 bases between. CDR3 residues: CASSLQIMESAFF. As DNA, the CDR3 is TGTGCCAGCAGCTTGCAGATTATGGAGAGCGCTTTCTTT.

This clonotype was counted a single time. V usage is TRBV4-3 and J usage is TRBJ2-5; 12 nucleotides line up with TRBD2. J was trimmed by 4 bases and V by 0 bases; bases with no gene match: 3. CDR3 length: 16 residues. Germline CDR1 is LGHNA and CDR2 is YSLEER. CDR3 loop: CASSQDAGLAGETQYF. The CDR3 DNA follows: TGCGCCAGCAGCCAAGATGCGGGACTAGCGGGAGAGACCCAGTACTTC.

The rearrangement links TRBV28 to TRBJ2-1; D is unresolved. The V gene lost 7 bases and the J gene lost 7 bases, with 14 bases spanning the gap. The CDR3 length is 13 residues. CDR1 is MDHEN, CDR2 SYDVKM, per germline. CDR3 loop: CASITAVGNEQFF. CDR3 coding DNA: TGTGCCAGCATAACAGCCGTCGGTAATGAGCAGTTCTTC.

This chain joins TRBV4-1 and TRBJ2-7; D might be TRBD1 (5 bases). V was clipped by 4 bases and J by 2 bases, with 15 bases between them. This CDR3 is built from 15 residues. Germline CDR1 MGHRA, CDR2 YSYEKL. The CDR3 nucleotides are TGCGCCAGCAGCCCTTCCAGACAGCCAGCCTACGAGCAGTACTTC. Residues: CASSPSRQPAYEQYF.

V gene TRBV6-5 combines with J gene TRBJ2-1; D may be TRBD1 (5 bases). Germline loops: CDR1 MNHEY, CDR2 SVGAGI. Trimming pared 7 bases from V and 10 bases from J, leaving 11 bases between. This CDR3 comprises 11 residues. CDR3 amino acids: CASTQGHEQFF. CDR3 DNA sequence: TGTGCCAGCACCCAGGGCCACGAGCAGTTCTTC.

The chain is built from TRBV27 and TRBJ1-2; 8 positions match TRBD1. Losses at the gene ends were 3 bases for V and 0 bases for J; bases not matched to a gene: 9. Germline CDR1 MNHEY, CDR2 SMNVEV (reference sequence). The CDR3 has 17 residues. The chain's CDR3 is CASSFLGTGEPNYGYTF. The DNA for the CDR3 is TGTGCCAGCAGTTTCCTCGGGACAGGCGAACCTAACTATGGCTACACCTTC.